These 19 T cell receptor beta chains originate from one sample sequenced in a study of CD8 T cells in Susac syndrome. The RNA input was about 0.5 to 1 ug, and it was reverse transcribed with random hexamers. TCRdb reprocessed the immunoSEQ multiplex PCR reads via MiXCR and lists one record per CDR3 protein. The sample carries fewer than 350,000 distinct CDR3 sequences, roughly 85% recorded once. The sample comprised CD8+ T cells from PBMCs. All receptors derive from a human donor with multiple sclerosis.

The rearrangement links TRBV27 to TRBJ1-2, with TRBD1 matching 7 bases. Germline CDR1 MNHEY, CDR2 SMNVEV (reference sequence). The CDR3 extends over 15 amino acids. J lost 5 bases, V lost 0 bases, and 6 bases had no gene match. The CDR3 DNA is TGTGCCAGCAGTTTATCTCAAGACAGGGTGTATGGCTACACCTTC. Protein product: CASSLSQDRVYGYTF.

CDR3 bases: TGTGCCAGCTCAGTGGTGACGGGGGCCAACGTCCTGACTTTC. The encoded protein is CASSVVTGANVLTF. The J gene is TRBJ2-6, the V gene TRBV18; D unclear. The germline V gene has CDR1 KGHSH and CDR2 LQKENI. The CDR3 has 14 amino acids. The ends were cut back, 5 bases at V and 4 bases at J, with 9 bases in the middle.

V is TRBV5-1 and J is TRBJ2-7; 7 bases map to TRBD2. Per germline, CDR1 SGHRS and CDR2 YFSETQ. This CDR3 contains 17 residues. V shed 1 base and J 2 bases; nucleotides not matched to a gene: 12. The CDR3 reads CASSLMAGASLPYEQYF. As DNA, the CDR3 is TGCGCCAGCAGCTTGATGGCGGGAGCCTCCTTACCCTACGAGCAGTACTTC.

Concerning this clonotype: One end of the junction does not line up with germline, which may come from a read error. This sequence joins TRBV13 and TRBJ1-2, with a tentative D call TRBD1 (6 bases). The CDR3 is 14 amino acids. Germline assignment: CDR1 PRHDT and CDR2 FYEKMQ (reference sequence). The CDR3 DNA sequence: TGTGCCCGCAGCGCACAGGGTCGGGGGTATGGCTACACCTTC. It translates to CARSAQGRGYGYTF.

This CDR3 reads CAWTREATNEKLFF. The CDR3 nucleotides read TGTGCCTGGACCAGGGAGGCAACTAATGAAAAACTGTTTTTT. The chain joins TRBV30 to TRBJ1-4; D possibly corresponds to TRBD1 (5 bases). V was pared by 4 bases and J by 0 bases, with 9 bases between. The CDR3 sequence is 14 residues long. Germline assignment: CDR1 GTSNPN and CDR2 SVGIG (reference sequence).

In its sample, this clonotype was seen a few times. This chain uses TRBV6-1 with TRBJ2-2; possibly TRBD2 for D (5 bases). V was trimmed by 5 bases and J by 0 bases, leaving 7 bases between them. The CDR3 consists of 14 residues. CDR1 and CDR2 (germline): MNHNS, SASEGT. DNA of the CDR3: TGTGCCAGCAGTTGGGGAGCGAACACCGGGGAGCTGTTTTTT. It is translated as CASSWGANTGELFF.

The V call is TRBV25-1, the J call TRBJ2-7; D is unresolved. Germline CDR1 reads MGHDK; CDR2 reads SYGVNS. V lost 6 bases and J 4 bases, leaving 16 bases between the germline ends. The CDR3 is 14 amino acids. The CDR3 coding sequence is TGTGCCAGCAGCTGGATTGACGACATTTACGAGCAGTACTTC. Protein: CASSWIDDIYEQYF.

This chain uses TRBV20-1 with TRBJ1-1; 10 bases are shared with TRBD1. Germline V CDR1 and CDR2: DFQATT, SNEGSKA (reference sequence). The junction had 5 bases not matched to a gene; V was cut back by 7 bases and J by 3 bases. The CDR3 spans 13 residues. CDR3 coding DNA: TGCAGTGGATGGGACAGGGGCTACACTGAAGCTTTCTTT. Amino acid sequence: CSGWDRGYTEAFF.

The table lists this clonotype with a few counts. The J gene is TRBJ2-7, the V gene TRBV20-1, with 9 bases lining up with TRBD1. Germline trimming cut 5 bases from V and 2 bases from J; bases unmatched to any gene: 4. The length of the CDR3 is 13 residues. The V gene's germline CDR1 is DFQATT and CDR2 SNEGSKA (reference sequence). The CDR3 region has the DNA TGCAGTGCTGTTGGGACAGGGCCCTACGAGCAGTACTTC. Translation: CSAVGTGPYEQYF.

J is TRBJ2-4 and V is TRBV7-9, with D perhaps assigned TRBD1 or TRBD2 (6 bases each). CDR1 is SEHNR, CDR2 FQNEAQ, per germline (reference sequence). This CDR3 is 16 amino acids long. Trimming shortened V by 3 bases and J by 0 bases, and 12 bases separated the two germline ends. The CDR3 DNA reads TGTGCCAGCAGCTTGCCGGGGGCCATAGCCAAAAACATTCAGTACTTC. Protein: CASSLPGAIAKNIQYF.

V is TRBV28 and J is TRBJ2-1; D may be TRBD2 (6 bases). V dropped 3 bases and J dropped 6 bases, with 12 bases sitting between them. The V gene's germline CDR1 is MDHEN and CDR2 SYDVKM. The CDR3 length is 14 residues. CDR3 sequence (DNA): TGTGCCAGCAGTTTGGCGGGGCCGGGCAATGAGCAGTTCTTC. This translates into CASSLAGPGNEQFF.

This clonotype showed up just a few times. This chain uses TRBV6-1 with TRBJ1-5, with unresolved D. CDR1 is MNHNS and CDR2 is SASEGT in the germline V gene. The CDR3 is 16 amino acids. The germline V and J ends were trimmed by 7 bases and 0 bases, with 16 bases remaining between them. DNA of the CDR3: TGTGCCAGCACCCTAGGAGCGGGATATAGCAATCAGCCCCAGCATTTT. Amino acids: CASTLGAGYSNQPQHF.

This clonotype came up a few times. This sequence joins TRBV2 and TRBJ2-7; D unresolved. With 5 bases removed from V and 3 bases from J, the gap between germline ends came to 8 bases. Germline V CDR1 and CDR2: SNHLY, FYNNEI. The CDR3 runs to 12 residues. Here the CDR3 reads CASSPGYYEQYF. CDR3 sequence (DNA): TGTGCCAGCAGTCCTGGTTACTACGAGCAGTACTTC.

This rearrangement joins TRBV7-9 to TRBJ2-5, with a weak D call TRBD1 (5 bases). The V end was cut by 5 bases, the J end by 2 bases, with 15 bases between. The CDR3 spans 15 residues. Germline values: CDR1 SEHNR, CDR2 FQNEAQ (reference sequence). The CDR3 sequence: CASSPRLGPQETQYF. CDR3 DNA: TGTGCCAGCAGCCCCAGACTGGGGCCACAAGAGACCCAGTACTTC.

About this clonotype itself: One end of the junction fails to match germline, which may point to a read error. The chain's CDR3 is CAGSFAYYEQYF. The CDR3 DNA follows: TGTGCCGGCAGTTTCGCTTACTACGAGCAGTACTTC. The V gene is TRBV28, the J gene TRBJ2-7; no definite D call. In germline, CDR1 is MDHEN, CDR2 SYDVKM. This CDR3 comprises 12 residues. The complete variable domain, with remaining parts taken from reference TRBV28 and TRBJ2-7, reads DVKVTQSSRYLVKRTGEKVFLECVQDMDHENMFWYRQDPGLGLRLIYFSYDVKMKEKGDIPEGYSVSREKKERFSLILESASTNQTSMYLCAGSFAYYEQYFGPGTRLTVT.

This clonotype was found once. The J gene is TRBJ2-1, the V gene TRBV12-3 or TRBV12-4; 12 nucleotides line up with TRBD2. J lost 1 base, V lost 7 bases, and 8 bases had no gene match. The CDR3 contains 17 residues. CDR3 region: CASNDPGTSGSYNEQFF. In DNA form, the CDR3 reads TGTGCCAGCAACGATCCTGGGACTAGCGGGTCCTACAATGAGCAGTTCTTC.

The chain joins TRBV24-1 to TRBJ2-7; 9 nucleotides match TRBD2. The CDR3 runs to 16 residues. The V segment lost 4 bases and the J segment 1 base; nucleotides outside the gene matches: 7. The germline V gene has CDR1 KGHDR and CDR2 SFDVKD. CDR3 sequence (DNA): TGTGCCACCAGTGACCCTTTGACTAGCGGATCCTACGAGCAGTACTTC. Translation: CATSDPLTSGSYEQYF.

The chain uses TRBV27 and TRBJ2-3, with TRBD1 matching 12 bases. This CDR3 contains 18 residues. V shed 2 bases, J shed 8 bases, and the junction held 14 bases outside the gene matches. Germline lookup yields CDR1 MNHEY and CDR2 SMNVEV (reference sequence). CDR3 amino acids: CASSLQRGGTGGPFTQYF. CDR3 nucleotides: TGTGCCAGCAGTTTACAGAGAGGCGGGACAGGGGGCCCCTTTACGCAGTATTTT.

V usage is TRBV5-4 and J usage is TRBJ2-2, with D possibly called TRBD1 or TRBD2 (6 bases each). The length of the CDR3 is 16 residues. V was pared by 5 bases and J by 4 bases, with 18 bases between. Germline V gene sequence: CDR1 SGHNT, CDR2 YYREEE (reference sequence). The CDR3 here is CASSKRSGAFTGELFF. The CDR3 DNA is TGTGCCAGCAGTAAGAGATCGGGGGCGTTCACCGGGGAGCTGTTTTTT.